This TCR beta chain was documented in a study of T cell repertoires in ileal Crohn's disease. Study findings and constraints: Clonality above 26.8% at surgery always came with endoscopic recurrence.

Produced via immunoSEQ multiplex PCR; TCRdb's table is partial and in-frame only. The repertoire holds about 62,000 clones, about 88% seen once, with 2% to 2.5% in the top ten. The CDR3 spans 18 residues. V shed 0 bases, J shed 5 bases, and the junction held 4 bases outside the gene matches. Germline CDR1 LGHNA, CDR2 YNFKEQ. To note about this clone: Its specificity is not known.

Sample time point: neoterminal ileum biopsy at postoperative endoscopy, about 6 months after surgery. This TCR was recovered from an adult with Crohn's disease. The material sequenced was ileal tissue. This chain links TRBV4-2 with TRBJ2-2; 15 positions agree with TRBD2. The CDR3 loop is CASSQDRGLAGGTGELFF. In DNA form, the CDR3 reads TGTGCCAGCAGCCAAGATCGGGGACTAGCGGGAGGAACCGGGGAGCTGTTTTTT.